Following are 5 T cell receptor beta chains from one sample sequenced in a study of blood T cell repertoires in COVID-19. Sequencing used immunoSEQ multiplex PCR; TCRdb keeps in-frame clones, though not all of them. The repertoire holds approximately 250,000 clones, with just under 85% as singletons. Sequencing was done on a sample of peripheral blood. The receptor source for this set is a woman between 55 and 75 years old with active or convalescent COVID-19.

This sequence joins TRBV28 and TRBJ1-1; 7 bases agree with TRBD1. The CDR3 has 18 residues. Per the germline V gene, CDR1 is MDHEN and CDR2 is SYDVKM. V lost 3 bases and J lost 7; bases outside the gene matches: 20. CDR3 residues: CASSFYLMTGKGEGEAFF. DNA for the CDR3: TGTGCCAGCAGTTTTTATCTTATGACAGGGAAGGGAGAAGGTGAAGCTTTCTTT.

This clone showed up just once. The chain is built from TRBV5-1 and TRBJ2-1; D not resolved. This CDR3 has 15 amino acids. Germline-derived CDR1 and CDR2 are SGHRS and YFSETQ. Trimming cost V 3 bases and J 3 bases, with 13 bases left between them. CDR3 in DNA: TGCGCCAGCAGCTCCTTAGAGCCCGTCTACAATGAGCAGTTCTTC. It yields the protein CASSSLEPVYNEQFF.

This chain joins TRBV19 and TRBJ2-7; D not resolved. The CDR3 is made up of 17 amino acids. Per the germline V gene, CDR1 is LNHDA and CDR2 is SQIVND (reference sequence). V was pared by 5 bases and J by 7 bases, with 27 bases between. CDR3 region: CASSRSIGPLRTGEQYF. In DNA form, the CDR3 reads TGTGCCAGTAGTCGGTCAATTGGGCCACTTCGCACCGGAGAGCAGTACTTC.

The chain couples TRBV4-1 to TRBJ1-1; D gene ambiguous. The germline V gene encodes CDR1 MGHRA and CDR2 YSYEKL. With 5 bases removed from V and 5 bases from J, the gap between germline ends came to 15 bases. The CDR3 length is 14 residues. Here the CDR3 DNA reads TGCGCCAGCAGCGCAGGCCCCGGAGGGACTGAAGCTTTCTTT. Translated, it gives CASSAGPGGTEAFF.

The V and J genes are TRBV5-1 and TRBJ2-5; TRBD1 agrees at 9 bases. V shed 0 bases, J shed 5 bases, and the junction held 8 bases outside the gene matches. Germline V gene sequence: CDR1 SGHRS, CDR2 YFSETQ. The CDR3 has 16 amino acids. The CDR3 is CASSLGTGGRTETQYF. The CDR3 DNA sequence: TGCGCCAGCAGCTTGGGTACAGGGGGCAGAACGGAGACCCAGTACTTC.